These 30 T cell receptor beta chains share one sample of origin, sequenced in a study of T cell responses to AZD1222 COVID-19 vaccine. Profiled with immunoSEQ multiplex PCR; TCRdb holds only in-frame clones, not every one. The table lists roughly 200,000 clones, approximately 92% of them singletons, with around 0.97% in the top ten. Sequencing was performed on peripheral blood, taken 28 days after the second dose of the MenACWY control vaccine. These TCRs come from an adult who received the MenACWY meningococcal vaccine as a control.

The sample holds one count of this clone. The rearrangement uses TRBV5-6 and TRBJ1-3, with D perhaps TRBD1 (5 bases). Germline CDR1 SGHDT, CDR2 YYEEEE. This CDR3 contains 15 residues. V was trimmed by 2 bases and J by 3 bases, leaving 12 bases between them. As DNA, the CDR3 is TGTGCCAGCAGCTTAAGAGGGGCTTATGGAAACACCATATATTTT. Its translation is CASSLRGAYGNTIYF.

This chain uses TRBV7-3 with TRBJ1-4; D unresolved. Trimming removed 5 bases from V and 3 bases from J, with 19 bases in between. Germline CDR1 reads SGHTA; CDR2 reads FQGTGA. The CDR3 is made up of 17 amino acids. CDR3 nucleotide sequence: TGTGCCAGCAGCCACCCAAGAAGAGGAGGACCTAATGAAAAACTGTTTTTT. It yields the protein CASSHPRRGGPNEKLFF.

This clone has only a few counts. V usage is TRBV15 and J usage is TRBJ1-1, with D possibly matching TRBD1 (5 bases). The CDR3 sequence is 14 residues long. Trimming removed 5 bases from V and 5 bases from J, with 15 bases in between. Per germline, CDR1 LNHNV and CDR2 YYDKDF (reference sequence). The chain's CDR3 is CATSGRQFYTEAFF. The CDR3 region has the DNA TGTGCCACCAGCGGTAGACAGTTCTATACTGAAGCTTTCTTT.

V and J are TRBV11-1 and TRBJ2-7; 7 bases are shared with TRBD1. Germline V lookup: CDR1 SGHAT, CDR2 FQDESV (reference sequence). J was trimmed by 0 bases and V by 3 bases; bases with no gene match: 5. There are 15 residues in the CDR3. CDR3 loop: CASSLDRPSSYEQYF. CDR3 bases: TGTGCCAGCAGCTTGGACAGGCCAAGCTCCTACGAGCAGTACTTC.

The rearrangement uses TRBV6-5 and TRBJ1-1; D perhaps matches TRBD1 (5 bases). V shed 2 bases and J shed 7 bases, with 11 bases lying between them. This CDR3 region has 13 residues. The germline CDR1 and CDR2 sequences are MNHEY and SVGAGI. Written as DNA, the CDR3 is TGTGCCAGCAGTTACGTCCAGGGAGTTGAAGCTTTCTTT. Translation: CASSYVQGVEAFF.

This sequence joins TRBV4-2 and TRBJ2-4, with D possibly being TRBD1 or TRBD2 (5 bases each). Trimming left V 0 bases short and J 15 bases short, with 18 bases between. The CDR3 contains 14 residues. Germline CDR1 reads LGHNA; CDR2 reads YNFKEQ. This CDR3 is CASSQDEGQGKLYF. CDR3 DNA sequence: TGTGCCAGCAGCCAAGATGAGGGGCAGGGAAAGCTGTACTTC.

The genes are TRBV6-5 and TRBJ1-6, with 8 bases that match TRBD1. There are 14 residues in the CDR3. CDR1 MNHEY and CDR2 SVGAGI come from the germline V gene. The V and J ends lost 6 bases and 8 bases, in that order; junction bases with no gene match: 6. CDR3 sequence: CASSRTGSDSPLHF. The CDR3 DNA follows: TGTGCCAGCAGCCGGACAGGGAGTGATTCACCCCTCCACTTT.

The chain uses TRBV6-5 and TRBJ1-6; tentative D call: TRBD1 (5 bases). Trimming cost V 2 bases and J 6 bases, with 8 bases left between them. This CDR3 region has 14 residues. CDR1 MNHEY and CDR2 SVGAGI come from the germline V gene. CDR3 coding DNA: TGTGCCAGCAGTTACCGGGACGGTAATTCACCCCTCCACTTT. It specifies CASSYRDGNSPLHF.

The CDR3 loop reads CASSRGGGGTDTQYF. The CDR3 DNA reads TGTGCCAGCAGCCGGGGTGGCGGGGGCACAGATACGCAGTATTTT. The chain carries TRBV6-2 or TRBV6-3 and TRBJ2-3; D may be TRBD2 (6 bases). The ends were cut back, 6 bases at V and 1 base at J, with 14 bases in the middle. This CDR3 has 15 amino acids. CDR1 is MNHEY and CDR2 is SVGEGT in the germline V gene.

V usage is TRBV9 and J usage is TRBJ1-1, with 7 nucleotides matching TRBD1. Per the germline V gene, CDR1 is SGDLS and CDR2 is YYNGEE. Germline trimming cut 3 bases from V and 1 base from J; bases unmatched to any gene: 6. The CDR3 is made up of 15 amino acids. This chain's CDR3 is CASSADRAPNTEAFF. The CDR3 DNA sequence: TGTGCCAGCAGCGCAGACAGGGCCCCGAACACTGAAGCTTTCTTT. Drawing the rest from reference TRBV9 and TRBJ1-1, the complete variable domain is DSGVTQTPKHLITATGQRVTLRCSPRSGDLSVYWYQQSLDQGLQFLIQYYNGEERAKGNILERFSAQQFPDLHSELNLSSLELGDSALYFCASSADRAPNTEAFFGQGTRLTVV.

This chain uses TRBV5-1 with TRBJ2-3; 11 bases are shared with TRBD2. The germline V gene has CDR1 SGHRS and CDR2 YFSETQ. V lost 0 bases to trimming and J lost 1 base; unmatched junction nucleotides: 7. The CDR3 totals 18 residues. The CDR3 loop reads CASSLGSLAGGGTDTQYF. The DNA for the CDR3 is TGCGCCAGCAGCTTGGGTAGTCTAGCGGGGGGCGGCACAGATACGCAGTATTTT.

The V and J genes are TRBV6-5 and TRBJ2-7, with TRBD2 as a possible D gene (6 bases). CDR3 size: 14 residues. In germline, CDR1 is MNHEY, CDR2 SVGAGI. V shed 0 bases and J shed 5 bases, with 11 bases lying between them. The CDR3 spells CASSYSEGMNEQYF. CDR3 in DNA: TGTGCCAGCAGTTACTCGGAGGGGATGAACGAGCAGTACTTC.

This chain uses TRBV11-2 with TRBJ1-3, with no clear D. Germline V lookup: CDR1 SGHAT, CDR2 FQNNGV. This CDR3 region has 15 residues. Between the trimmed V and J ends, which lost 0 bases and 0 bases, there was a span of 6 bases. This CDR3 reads CASSLDQTSGNTIYF. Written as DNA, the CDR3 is TGTGCCAGCAGCTTAGATCAGACCTCTGGAAACACCATATATTTT.

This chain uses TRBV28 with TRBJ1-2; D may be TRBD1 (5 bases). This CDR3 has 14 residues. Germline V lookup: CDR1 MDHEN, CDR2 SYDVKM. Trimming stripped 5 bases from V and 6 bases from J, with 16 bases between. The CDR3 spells CASSRSGGSDGYTF. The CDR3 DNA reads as TGTGCCAGCAGTCGGAGTGGGGGATCGGATGGCTACACCTTC.

CDR3 nucleotides: TGTGCCAGCAGCTTGGGGGGGTATCCGAACACTGAAGCTTTCTTT. Its translation: CASSLGGYPNTEAFF. The chain has TRBV5-4 and TRBJ1-1; perhaps TRBD1 as D (5 bases). Trimming shortened V by 0 bases and J by 1 base, and 10 bases separated the two germline ends. This CDR3 has 15 amino acids. Germline V gene data show CDR1 as SGHNT and CDR2 as YYREEE (reference sequence).

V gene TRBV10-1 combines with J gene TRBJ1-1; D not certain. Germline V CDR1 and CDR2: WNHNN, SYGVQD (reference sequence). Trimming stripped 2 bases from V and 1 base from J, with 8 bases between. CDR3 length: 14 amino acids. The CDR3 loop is CASSEKRRNTEAFF. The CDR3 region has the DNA TGCGCCAGCAGTGAGAAGAGGAGGAACACTGAAGCTTTCTTT.

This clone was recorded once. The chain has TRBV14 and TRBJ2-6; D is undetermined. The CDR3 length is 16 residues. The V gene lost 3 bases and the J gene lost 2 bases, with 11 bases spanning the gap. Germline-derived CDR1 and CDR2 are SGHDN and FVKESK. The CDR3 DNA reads TGTGCCAGCAGCCAGCCTTGGGGTCCTGGGGCCAACGTCCTGACTTTC. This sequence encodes CASSQPWGPGANVLTF.

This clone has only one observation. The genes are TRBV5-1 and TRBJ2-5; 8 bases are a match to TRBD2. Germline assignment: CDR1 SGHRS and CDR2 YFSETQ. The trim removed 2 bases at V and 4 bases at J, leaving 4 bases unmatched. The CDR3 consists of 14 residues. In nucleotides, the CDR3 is TGCGCCAGCAGCTTCGGACTAGCCACAGAGACCCAGTACTTC. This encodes CASSFGLATETQYF.

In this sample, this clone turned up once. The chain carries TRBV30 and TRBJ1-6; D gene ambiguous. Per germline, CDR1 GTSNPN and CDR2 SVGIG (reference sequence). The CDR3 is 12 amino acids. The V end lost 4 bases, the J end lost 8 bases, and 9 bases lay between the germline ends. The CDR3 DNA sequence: TGTGCCTGGAATGGCCAATATTCACCCCTCCACTTT. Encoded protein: CAWNGQYSPLHF.

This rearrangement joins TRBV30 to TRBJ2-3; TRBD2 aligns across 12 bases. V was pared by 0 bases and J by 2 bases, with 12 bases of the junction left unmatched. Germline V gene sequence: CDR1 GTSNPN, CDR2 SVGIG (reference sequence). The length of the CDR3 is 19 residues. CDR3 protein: CAWSVRYPRLAGVTDTQYF. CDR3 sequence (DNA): TGTGCCTGGAGTGTACGTTACCCCCGACTAGCGGGGGTCACAGATACGCAGTATTTT.

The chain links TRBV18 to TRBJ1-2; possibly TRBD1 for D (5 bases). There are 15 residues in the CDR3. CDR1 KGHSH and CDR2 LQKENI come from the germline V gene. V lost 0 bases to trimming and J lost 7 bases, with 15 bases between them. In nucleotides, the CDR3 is TGTGCCAGCTCACCACCGGGGGGAGTCGGATTTGGCTACACCTTC. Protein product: CASSPPGGVGFGYTF.

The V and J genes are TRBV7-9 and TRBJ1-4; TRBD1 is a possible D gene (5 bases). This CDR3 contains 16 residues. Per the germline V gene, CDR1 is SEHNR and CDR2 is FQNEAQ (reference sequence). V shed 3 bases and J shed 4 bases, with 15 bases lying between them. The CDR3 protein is CASSFPTGPFNEKLFF. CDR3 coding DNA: TGTGCCAGCAGCTTCCCCACAGGCCCGTTTAATGAAAAACTGTTTTTT.

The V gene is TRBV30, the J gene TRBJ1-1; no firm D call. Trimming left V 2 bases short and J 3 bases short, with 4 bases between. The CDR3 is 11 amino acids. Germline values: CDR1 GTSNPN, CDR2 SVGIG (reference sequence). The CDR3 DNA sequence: TGTGCCTGGAGTTATTACACTGAAGCTTTCTTT. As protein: CAWSYYTEAFF.

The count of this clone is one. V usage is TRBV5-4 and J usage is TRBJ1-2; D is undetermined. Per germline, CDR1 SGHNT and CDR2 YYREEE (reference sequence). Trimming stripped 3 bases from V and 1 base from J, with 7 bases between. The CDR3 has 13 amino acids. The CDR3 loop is CASSSAVNYGYTF. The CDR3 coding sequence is TGTGCCAGCAGCTCTGCGGTTAACTATGGCTACACCTTC.

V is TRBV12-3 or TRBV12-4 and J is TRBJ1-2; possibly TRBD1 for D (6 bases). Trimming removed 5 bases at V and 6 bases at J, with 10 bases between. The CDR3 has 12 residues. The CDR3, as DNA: TGTGCCAGCAGTCAGGGGTGGGATGGCTACACCTTC. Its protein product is CASSQGWDGYTF.

For the CDR3, the DNA is TGTGCCAGCAGCCAAAGAGGAGCGGGGCAAATAGAGACCCAGTACTTC. Residues: CASSQRGAGQIETQYF. The gene calls are TRBV3-1 (or the pseudogene TRBV3-2) and TRBJ2-5; the match to TRBD2 covers 7 bases. V lost 2 bases to trimming and J lost 4 bases; unmatched junction nucleotides: 10. Germline lookup yields CDR1 LGHDT and CDR2 YNNKEL (reference sequence). The CDR3 has 16 amino acids.

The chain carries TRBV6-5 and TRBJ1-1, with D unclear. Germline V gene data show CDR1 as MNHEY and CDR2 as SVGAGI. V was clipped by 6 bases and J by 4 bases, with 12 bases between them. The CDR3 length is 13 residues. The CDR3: CASSATWSTEAFF. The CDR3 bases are TGTGCCAGCAGCGCTACTTGGAGCACTGAAGCTTTCTTT.

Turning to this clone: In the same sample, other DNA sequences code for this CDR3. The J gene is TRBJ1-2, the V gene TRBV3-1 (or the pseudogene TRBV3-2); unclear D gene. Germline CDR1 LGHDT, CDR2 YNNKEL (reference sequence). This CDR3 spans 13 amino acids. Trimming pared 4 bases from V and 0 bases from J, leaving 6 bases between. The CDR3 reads CASSPTANYGYTF. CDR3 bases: TGTGCCAGCAGCCCAACAGCTAACTATGGCTACACCTTC.

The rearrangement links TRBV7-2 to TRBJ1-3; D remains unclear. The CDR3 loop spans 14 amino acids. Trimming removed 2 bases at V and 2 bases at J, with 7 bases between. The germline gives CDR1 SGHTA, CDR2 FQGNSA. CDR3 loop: CASSLFQAGNTIYF. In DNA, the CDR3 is TGTGCCAGCAGCTTATTCCAGGCTGGAAACACCATATATTTT.

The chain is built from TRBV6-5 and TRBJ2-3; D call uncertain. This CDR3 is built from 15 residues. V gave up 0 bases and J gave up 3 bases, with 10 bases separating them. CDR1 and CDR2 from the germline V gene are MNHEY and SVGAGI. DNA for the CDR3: TGTGCCAGCAGTTACTCGAGGCTAGGAACAGATACGCAGTATTTT. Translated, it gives CASSYSRLGTDTQYF.